This is a list of T cell receptor beta chains from one sample in a study of blood T cells in healthy people across ages. In TCRdb, the 5' RACE reads were re-called with MiXCR into one record per CDR3 protein. The repertoire holds roughly 1,800,000 distinct CDR3 sequences, with less than 50% as singletons. Sequenced material: blood. The receptors derive from a woman between 35 and 50 years old in good health. Each CDR3 is given with its conserved first and last residue. D genes are given only for firm matches. For some rows the clone size is stated as once, few or many, or as a class when expanded; others skip it.

-	15	TRBJ2-5	TRBV28	once	CASLSARGGAGARYF	TGTGCCAGCCTTAGTGCTAGGGGTGGGGCAGGGGCCCGGTACTTC
-	15	TRBJ1-4	TRBV2	few	CASSARQAPNEKLFF	TGTGCCAGCAGTGCTCGGCAGGCCCCGAATGAAAAACTGTTTTTT
-	16	TRBJ1-2	TRBV6-2/TRBV6-3	-	CASSSTASPGAYGYTF	TGTGCCAGCAGCTCCACGGCCTCACCTGGGGCCTATGGCTACACCTTC
TRBD2	16	TRBJ2-5	TRBV11-2	-	CASTLAGGGIGETQYF	TGTGCCAGCACCCTGGCGGGGGGAGGCATCGGAGAGACCCAGTACTTC
-	18	TRBJ2-6	TRBV4-1	few	CASSQDTGTLSGANVLTF	TGCGCCAGCAGCCAAGACACAGGGACACTCTCTGGGGCCAACGTCCTGACTTTC
-	15	TRBJ2-5	TRBV4-1	-	CASSQDPQAAGTQYF	TGCGCCAGCAGCCAAGATCCGCAGGCCGCGGGGACCCAGTACTTC
-	14	TRBJ2-3	TRBV7-2	-	CASSRDSSTGTQYF	TGTGCCAGCAGCCGAGACAGTAGCACAGGTACGCAGTATTTT
-	14	TRBJ1-4	TRBV21-1	few	CANQRWGPNEKLFF	TGTGCCAACCAGCGATGGGGACCTAATGAAAAACTGTTTTTT
TRBD1	16	TRBJ2-1	TRBV28	-	CASSPQGGRGRDEQFF	TGTGCCAGCAGCCCCCAGGGGGGCAGGGGGCGGGATGAGCAGTTCTTC
-	17	TRBJ1-2	TRBV20-1	few	CSAETTFAWDTNYGYTF	TGCAGTGCAGAAACTACATTCGCATGGGACACCAACTATGGCTACACCTTC
TRBD1	16	TRBJ2-1	TRBV15	-	CATSRRGPGAYNEQFF	TGTGCCACCAGCAGGAGGGGGCCAGGAGCTTACAATGAGCAGTTCTTC
-	14	TRBJ1-2	TRBV29-1	-	CSVEDPGGNYGYTF	TGCAGCGTTGAAGACCCGGGAGGGAACTATGGCTACACCTTC
TRBD2	19	TRBJ2-5	TRBV25-1	-	CASSEWTSGGPKALETQYF	TGTGCCAGCAGTGAATGGACTAGCGGGGGCCCCAAAGCATTGGAGACCCAGTACTTC
-	15	TRBJ2-1	TRBV7-2	-	CASSSLGGTQETQFF	TGTGCCAGCAGCTCCCTAGGGGGAACCCAAGAGACCCAGTTCTTC
TRBD2	12	TRBJ2-5	TRBV20-1	few	CSGLAGKETQYF	TGCAGCGGACTAGCGGGGAAAGAGACCCAGTACTTC
TRBD2	16	TRBJ2-1	TRBV20-1	-	CSALALAGGNYNEQFF	TGCAGTGCTTTGGCCCTAGCGGGGGGTAACTACAATGAGCAGTTCTTC
-	17	TRBJ1-2	TRBV9	-	CASSVAKARIGDYGYTF	TGTGCCAGCAGCGTAGCCAAAGCACGAATCGGGGACTATGGCTACACCTTC
-	15	TRBJ1-5	TRBV2	-	CASREQGNSNQPQHF	TGTGCCAGCAGAGAACAGGGAAATAGCAATCAGCCCCAGCATTTT
TRBD2	15	TRBJ2-3	TRBV10-3	-	CAIGGLDPITDTQYF	TGTGCCATCGGGGGACTAGACCCTATCACAGATACGCAGTATTTT
-	15	TRBJ2-7	TRBV11-2	-	CASSLVDSESYEQYF	TGTGCCAGCAGCTTAGTAGACAGTGAATCCTACGAGCAGTACTTC
-	12	TRBJ2-1	TRBV20-1	-	CSAPLSYNEQFF	TGCAGTGCCCCCCTGTCCTACAATGAGCAGTTCTTC
TRBD2	15	TRBJ2-1	TRBV4-2	many	CASSQGGGTYNEQFF	TGTGCCAGCAGCCAAGGCGGGGGAACCTACAATGAGCAGTTCTTC
-	15	TRBJ2-7	TRBV7-2	few	CASSEQPGQAYEQYF	TGTGCCAGCAGCGAGCAACCGGGACAAGCTTACGAGCAGTACTTC
-	13	TRBJ2-7	TRBV28	-	CASNGDLAYEQYF	TGTGCCAGCAATGGGGACTTAGCCTACGAGCAGTACTTC
TRBD2	14	TRBJ2-1	TRBV4-3	-	CANSQRTSGAVQFF	TGCGCCAACAGCCAACGGACTAGCGGGGCGGTGCAGTTCTTC
TRBD1	16	TRBJ2-3	TRBV4-2	-	CASSLQPTGGTDTQYF	TGTGCCAGCAGCCTACAACCGACAGGGGGCACAGATACGCAGTATTTT
-	15	TRBJ2-4	TRBV12-3/TRBV12-4	-	CASSSRHRAENIQYF	TGTGCCAGCAGTTCGCGACACAGGGCGGAAAACATTCAGTACTTC
TRBD1	15	TRBJ1-2	TRBV7-2	-	CASSPTTGWTPGFTF	TGTGCCAGCAGCCCTACGACAGGGTGGACGCCGGGCTTCACCTTC
-	17	TRBJ1-2	TRBV29-1	few	CSVEFREGNPRIYGYTF	TGCAGCGTTGAGTTTCGGGAAGGGAACCCGCGAATCTATGGCTACACCTTC
-	16	TRBJ1-1	TRBV27	-	CASSSPPGTVNTEASF	TGTGCCAGCAGTTCTCCTCCCGGGACGGTGAACACTGAAGCTTCCTTT
TRBD2	20	TRBJ2-7	TRBV11-2	-	CASSSRESRGGGAGSYEQYF	TGTGCCAGCAGCTCCAGGGAGTCTAGAGGCGGGGGTGCGGGCTCCTACGAGCAGTACTTC
-	15	TRBJ1-6	TRBV7-2	few	CASSSRTRPESPLHF	TGTGCCAGCAGCTCAAGGACTCGTCCCGAGTCACCCCTCCACTTT
TRBD2	13	TRBJ2-1	TRBV7-2	few	CASSPRRGGEQFF	TGTGCCAGCAGCCCCCGACGGGGGGGTGAGCAGTTCTTC
-	15	TRBJ1-5	TRBV19	-	CASSISPQSNQPQHF	TGTGCCAGTAGTATTTCCCCCCAGAGCAATCAGCCCCAGCATTTT
TRBD2	17	TRBJ2-1	TRBV12-3/TRBV12-4	few	CASSPARTSGGYNEQFF	TGTGCCAGCAGTCCGGCCCGGACTAGCGGGGGGTACAATGAGCAGTTCTTC
TRBD1	14	TRBJ2-5	TRBV29-1	few	CSTRTDRGQETQYF	TGCAGCACCCGCACCGACAGGGGCCAAGAGACCCAGTACTTC
-	12	TRBJ1-2	TRBV28	-	CASSLGTRGYTF	TGTGCCAGCAGCCTAGGGACCCGTGGCTACACCTTC
-	11	TRBJ2-7	TRBV28	-	CASIGGDEQYF	TGTGCCAGCATAGGGGGGGACGAGCAGTACTTC
-	16	TRBJ2-6	TRBV4-2	-	CASSRSVGVGANVLTF	TGTGCCAGCAGCCGATCAGTGGGTGTGGGGGCCAACGTCCTGACTTTC
-	15	TRBJ2-5	TRBV7-9	-	CASSFGRATQETQYF	TGTGCCAGCAGCTTTGGGCGGGCGACACAAGAGACCCAGTACTTC
-	15	TRBJ2-5	TRBV20-1	-	CSARDLQGSQETQYF	TGCAGTGCTAGAGATCTTCAGGGTTCGCAAGAGACCCAGTACTTC
-	17	TRBJ2-3	TRBV21-1	-	CASSKGSGRIYTDTQYF	TGTGCCAGCAGCAAAGGTTCAGGGCGGATTTACACAGATACGCAGTATTTT
TRBD1	15	TRBJ2-1	TRBV19	-	CASSIRDSSYKEQFF	TGTGCCAGTAGTATACGGGACAGTTCCTACAAGGAGCAGTTCTTC